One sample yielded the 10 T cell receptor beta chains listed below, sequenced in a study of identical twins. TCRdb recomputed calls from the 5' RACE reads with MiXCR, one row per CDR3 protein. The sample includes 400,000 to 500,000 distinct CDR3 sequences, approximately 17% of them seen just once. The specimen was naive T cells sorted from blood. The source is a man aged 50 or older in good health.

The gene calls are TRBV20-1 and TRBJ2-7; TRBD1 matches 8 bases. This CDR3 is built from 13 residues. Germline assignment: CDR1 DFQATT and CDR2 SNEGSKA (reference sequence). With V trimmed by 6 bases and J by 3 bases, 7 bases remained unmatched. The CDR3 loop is CSATTGEGYEQYF. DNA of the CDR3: TGCAGTGCCACGACAGGGGAAGGCTACGAGCAGTACTTC.

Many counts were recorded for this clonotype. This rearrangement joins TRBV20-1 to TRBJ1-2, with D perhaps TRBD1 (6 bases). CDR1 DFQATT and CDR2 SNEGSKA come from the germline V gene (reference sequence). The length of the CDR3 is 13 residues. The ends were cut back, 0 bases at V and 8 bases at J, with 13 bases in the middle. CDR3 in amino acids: CSARDIQGKGYTF. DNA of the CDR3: TGCAGTGCTAGAGATATCCAGGGGAAGGGCTACACCTTC.

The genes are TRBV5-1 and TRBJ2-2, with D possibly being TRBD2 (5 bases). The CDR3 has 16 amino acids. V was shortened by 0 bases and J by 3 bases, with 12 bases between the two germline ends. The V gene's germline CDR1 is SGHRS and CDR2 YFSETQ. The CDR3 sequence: CASSLAWRVDTGELFF. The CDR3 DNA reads TGCGCCAGCAGCTTGGCCTGGCGGGTAGACACCGGGGAGCTGTTTTTT.

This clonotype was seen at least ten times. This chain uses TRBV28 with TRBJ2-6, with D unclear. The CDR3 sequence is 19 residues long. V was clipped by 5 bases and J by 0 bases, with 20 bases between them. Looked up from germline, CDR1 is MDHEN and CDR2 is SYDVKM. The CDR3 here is CASSGSRWETSSGANVLTF. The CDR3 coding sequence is TGTGCCAGCAGTGGAAGCAGATGGGAAACAAGCTCTGGGGCCAACGTCCTGACTTTC. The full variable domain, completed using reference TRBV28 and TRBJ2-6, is DVKVTQSSRYLVKRTGEKVFLECVQDMDHENMFWYRQDPGLGLRLIYFSYDVKMKEKGDIPEGYSVSREKKERFSLILESASTNQTSMYLCASSGSRWETSSGANVLTFGAGSRLTVL.

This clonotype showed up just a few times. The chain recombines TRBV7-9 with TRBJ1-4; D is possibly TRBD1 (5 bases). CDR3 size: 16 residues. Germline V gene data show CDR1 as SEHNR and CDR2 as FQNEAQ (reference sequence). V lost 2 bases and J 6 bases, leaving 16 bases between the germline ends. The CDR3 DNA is TGTGCCAGCAGCTTAACCACCGGGACGCCGGATGAAAAACTGTTTTTT. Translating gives CASSLTTGTPDEKLFF.

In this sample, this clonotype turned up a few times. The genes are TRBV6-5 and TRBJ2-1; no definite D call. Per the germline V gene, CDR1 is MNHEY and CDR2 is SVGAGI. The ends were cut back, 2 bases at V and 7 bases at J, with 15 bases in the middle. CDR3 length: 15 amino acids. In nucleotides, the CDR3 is TGTGCCAGCAGTTACCTCGTAGGAGCACCAAATGAGCAGTTCTTC. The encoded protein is CASSYLVGAPNEQFF.

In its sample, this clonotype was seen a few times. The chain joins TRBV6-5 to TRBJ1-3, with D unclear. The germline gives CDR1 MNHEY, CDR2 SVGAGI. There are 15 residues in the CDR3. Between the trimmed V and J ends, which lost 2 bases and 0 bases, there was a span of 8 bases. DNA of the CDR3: TGTGCCAGCAGTTACACAACAAGCTCTGGAAACACCATATATTTT. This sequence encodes CASSYTTSSGNTIYF.

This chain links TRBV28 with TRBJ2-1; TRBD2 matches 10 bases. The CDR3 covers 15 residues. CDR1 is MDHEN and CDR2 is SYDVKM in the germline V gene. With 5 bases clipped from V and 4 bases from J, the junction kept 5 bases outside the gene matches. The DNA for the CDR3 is TGTGCCAGCAGTCAACTAGCGGGACAGTACAATGAGCAGTTCTTC. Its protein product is CASSQLAGQYNEQFF.

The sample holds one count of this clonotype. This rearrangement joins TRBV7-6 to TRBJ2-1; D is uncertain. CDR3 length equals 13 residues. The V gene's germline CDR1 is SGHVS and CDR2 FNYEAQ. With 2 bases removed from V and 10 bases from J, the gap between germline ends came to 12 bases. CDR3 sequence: CASSLSTLLEQFF. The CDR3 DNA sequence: TGTGCCAGCAGCTTATCCACCTTGTTGGAGCAGTTCTTC.

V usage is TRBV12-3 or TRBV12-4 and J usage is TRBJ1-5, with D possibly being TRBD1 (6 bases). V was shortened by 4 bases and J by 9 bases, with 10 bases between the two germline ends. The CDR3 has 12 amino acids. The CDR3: CASSSRGPPQHF. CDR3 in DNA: TGTGCCAGCAGTTCCAGGGGTCCGCCCCAGCATTTT.